This T cell receptor beta chain was captured by sequencing in a study of blood T cell repertoires in COVID-19. The overall study: Samples taken during acute and convalescent COVID-19 were collected in the United States, Italy and Spain. From T cells, B-cell-depleted T cells, or PBMCs came the material, which was cDNA or gDNA.

Authors' methods: Estimated nucleated cell counts came from reference gene primer amplification. Only in-frame clones appear in the TCRdb table, and some are missing; sequencing was by immunoSEQ multiplex PCR. V and J calls and clone size are copied from that table; D and trimming were computed from the DNA. The sample records more than 250,000 clones, roughly 84% being singletons. The germline V gene has CDR1 SNHLY and CDR2 FYNNEI. Trimming took 4 bases from V and 0 from J, leaving 11 bases between them. This CDR3 spans 15 amino acids. This chain joins TRBV2 and TRBJ2-3; D is unresolved. This clonotype originated in a man between 50 and 59 years old with active or convalescent COVID-19. The sample was peripheral blood. The CDR3 region is CASSGPTLSTDTQYF. DNA for the CDR3: TGTGCCAGCAGTGGTCCGACACTCAGCACAGATACGCAGTATTTT.